Listed below are T cell receptor beta chains from one sample, sequenced in a study of regulatory T cells in long-lasting Graves disease. One entry per CDR3 protein, called by TCRdb with MiXCR from the multiplex PCR reads. Of roughly 510,000 distinct CDR3 sequences listed, more than 15% are singletons. These records were also assigned to another study, of T cells in Graves' hyperthyroidism and ophthalmopathy.

Sequenced material: peripheral blood mononuclear cells (PBMCs), taken at new diagnosis, from a patient treated with antithyroid drugs. These receptors all come from a man aged 18 to 29 with Graves disease. The CDR3 runs from the conserved cysteine through the conserved F or W. Fields, in order: V gene, J gene, clone size, D gene, CDR3 DNA, CDR3 protein. D genes are given only for firm matches. The size entry is marked missing in some rows and otherwise reads once, few, many or a size class.

V gene: TRBV5-1
J gene: TRBJ1-2
clone size: NA
D gene: TRBD1
CDR3 DNA: TGCGCCAGCAGCTTGGGAGGGGGCTTCGACCTAATCCGCTATGGCTACACCTTC
CDR3 protein: CASSLGGGFDLIRYGYTF

V gene: TRBV5-1
J gene: TRBJ2-5
clone size: few
D gene: NA
CDR3 DNA: TGCGCCACCACGGTGGGAGTTGCGGGAGAGACCCAGTACTTC
CDR3 protein: CATTVGVAGETQYF

V gene: TRBV14
J gene: TRBJ1-3
clone size: few
D gene: NA
CDR3 DNA: TGTGCCAGCAGCCCGACGGGCTTGGCAGGAAACACCATATATTTT
CDR3 protein: CASSPTGLAGNTIYF

V gene: TRBV7-8
J gene: TRBJ1-2
clone size: once
D gene: TRBD1
CDR3 DNA: TGTGCCAGCAGCACCGATGACAGGGGCGGCTATGGCTACACCTTC
CDR3 protein: CASSTDDRGGYGYTF

V gene: TRBV4-1
J gene: TRBJ1-6
clone size: NA
D gene: NA
CDR3 DNA: TGCGCCAGCAGCCCCCGGACCACATACATCTATAATTCACCCCTCCACTTT
CDR3 protein: CASSPRTTYIYNSPLHF

V gene: TRBV5-1
J gene: TRBJ2-7
clone size: many
D gene: NA
CDR3 DNA: TGCGCCAGCAGCGCTAGGCCAGGGAATAGTGCCGAGCAGTACTTC
CDR3 protein: CASSARPGNSAEQYF

V gene: TRBV6-1
J gene: TRBJ2-5
clone size: few
D gene: TRBD2
CDR3 DNA: TGTGCCACCCGGGGGGGGGAGACCCAGTACTTC
CDR3 protein: CATRGGETQYF

V gene: TRBV7-9
J gene: TRBJ1-2
clone size: few
D gene: TRBD1
CDR3 DNA: TGTGCCAGCAGCTTGGGGACAGGAAGCCCCAAGGGAGGCTACACCTTC
CDR3 protein: CASSLGTGSPKGGYTF

V gene: TRBV3-1
J gene: TRBJ1-4
clone size: NA
D gene: NA
CDR3 DNA: TGTGCCAGCAGCCAAGCCGAGACAGGAGCCCCGGCTGAAAAACTGTTTTTT
CDR3 protein: CASSQAETGAPAEKLFF

V gene: TRBV6-1
J gene: TRBJ1-4
clone size: NA
D gene: NA
CDR3 DNA: TGTGCCACCCTCTTTGGAGAAAAACTGTTTTTT
CDR3 protein: CATLFGEKLFF

V gene: TRBV27
J gene: TRBJ2-1
clone size: NA
D gene: NA
CDR3 DNA: TGTGCCAGCTACCAGGGGGGTAATGAGCAGTTCTTC
CDR3 protein: CASYQGGNEQFF

V gene: TRBV29-1
J gene: TRBJ1-2
clone size: NA
D gene: TRBD1
CDR3 DNA: TGCAGCGTTGGGGGACAGGGGAGCTATGGCTACACCTTC
CDR3 protein: CSVGGQGSYGYTF

V gene: TRBV5-1
J gene: TRBJ2-3
clone size: once
D gene: NA
CDR3 DNA: TGCGCCAGCAGCATAAGTTGGAGTGGGGAGTTCACAGATACGCAGTATTTT
CDR3 protein: CASSISWSGEFTDTQYF

V gene: TRBV9
J gene: TRBJ2-7
clone size: few
D gene: NA
CDR3 DNA: TGTGCCAGCAGCGTAAACCGGGACGGGCCCTACGAGCAGTACTTC
CDR3 protein: CASSVNRDGPYEQYF

V gene: TRBV7-9
J gene: TRBJ1-4
clone size: NA
D gene: TRBD1
CDR3 DNA: TGTGCCAGCAGCAACACCCTCGGGACAGGGGGAGAAAAACTGTTTTTT
CDR3 protein: CASSNTLGTGGEKLFF

V gene: TRBV5-1
J gene: TRBJ2-6
clone size: few
D gene: TRBD1
CDR3 DNA: TGCGCCAGCAGCGGAACGACGACGGGACAGGTCCCTCGCTCTGGGGCCAACGTCCTGACTTTC
CDR3 protein: CASSGTTTGQVPRSGANVLTF

V gene: TRBV3-1
J gene: TRBJ2-6
clone size: NA
D gene: NA
CDR3 DNA: TGTGCCAGCAGCCTTTCGAGCGGCTCTGGGGCCAACGTCCTGACTTTC
CDR3 protein: CASSLSSGSGANVLTF

V gene: TRBV24-1
J gene: TRBJ2-7
clone size: NA
D gene: NA
CDR3 DNA: TGTGCCACCAGTGAATCGAGGGAGGCCCACTACGAGCAGTACTTC
CDR3 protein: CATSESREAHYEQYF

V gene: TRBV19
J gene: TRBJ1-1
clone size: once
D gene: NA
CDR3 DNA: TGTGCCGCGGGTCAAGATGCTGAAGCTTTCTTT
CDR3 protein: CAAGQDAEAFF

V gene: TRBV19
J gene: TRBJ2-1
clone size: NA
D gene: NA
CDR3 DNA: TGTGCCAGTAGCCGACTAGGGTTGACTGTGGGGTATGAGCAGTTCTTC
CDR3 protein: CASSRLGLTVGYEQFF

V gene: TRBV6-1
J gene: TRBJ1-6
clone size: many
D gene: NA
CDR3 DNA: TGTGCCAGCAGACCCGTGGGGAGGAATTCACCCCTCCACTTT
CDR3 protein: CASRPVGRNSPLHF

V gene: TRBV14
J gene: TRBJ2-3
clone size: NA
D gene: NA
CDR3 DNA: TGTGCCAGCAGCCAAGGGCTTTTCACAGATACGCAGTATTTT
CDR3 protein: CASSQGLFTDTQYF

V gene: TRBV6-2/TRBV6-3
J gene: TRBJ2-7
clone size: many
D gene: NA
CDR3 DNA: TGTGCCAGCACCCTTTTACCCACGGGACGGCCCTACGAGCAGTACTTC
CDR3 protein: CASTLLPTGRPYEQYF

V gene: TRBV18
J gene: TRBJ2-7
clone size: once
D gene: NA
CDR3 DNA: TGTGCCAGCTCACCTGCCGCCGCCTACGAGCAGTACTTC
CDR3 protein: CASSPAAAYEQYF

V gene: TRBV6-4
J gene: TRBJ2-7
clone size: many
D gene: NA
CDR3 DNA: TGTGCCAGCAGGCAGGGCGGTAGGGACGAGCAGTACTTC
CDR3 protein: CASRQGGRDEQYF

V gene: TRBV20-1
J gene: TRBJ1-5
clone size: many
D gene: NA
CDR3 DNA: TGCAGTGCTAAGACAGATAGCAATCAGCCCCAGCATTTT
CDR3 protein: CSAKTDSNQPQHF

V gene: TRBV7-9
J gene: TRBJ1-1
clone size: NA
D gene: NA
CDR3 DNA: TGTGCCAGCAGCTTAGTTAGGGGCTTGGGTACTGAAGCTTTCTTT
CDR3 protein: CASSLVRGLGTEAFF

V gene: TRBV6-1
J gene: TRBJ2-3
clone size: few
D gene: NA
CDR3 DNA: TGTGCCAGCAGGCCACAGAGCACAGATACGCAGTATTTT
CDR3 protein: CASRPQSTDTQYF

V gene: TRBV15
J gene: TRBJ1-4
clone size: NA
D gene: NA
CDR3 DNA: TGTGCCACCAGCGGACGGGCCAGAGTTAATGAAAAACTGTTTTTT
CDR3 protein: CATSGRARVNEKLFF

V gene: TRBV12-3/TRBV12-4
J gene: TRBJ1-2
clone size: NA
D gene: TRBD1
CDR3 DNA: TGTGCCAGCAGTTCACCTTACGGGACAGGAAATAACTATGGCTACACCTTC
CDR3 protein: CASSSPYGTGNNYGYTF

V gene: TRBV29-1
J gene: TRBJ2-3
clone size: NA
D gene: TRBD2
CDR3 DNA: TGCAGCGTGGGGACTAGCGGGTTCACAGATACGCAGTATTTT
CDR3 protein: CSVGTSGFTDTQYF

V gene: TRBV2
J gene: TRBJ2-1
clone size: NA
D gene: NA
CDR3 DNA: TGTGCCAGCAGTGTAAGGAAGCGGACCTCTTACAATGAGCAGTTCTTC
CDR3 protein: CASSVRKRTSYNEQFF

V gene: TRBV27
J gene: TRBJ2-3
clone size: many
D gene: TRBD1
CDR3 DNA: TGTGCCAGCCGTCAGGGGGTCTTCACAGATACGCAGTATTTT
CDR3 protein: CASRQGVFTDTQYF

V gene: TRBV20-1
J gene: TRBJ2-3
clone size: many
D gene: NA
CDR3 DNA: TGCAGTGCTAGGGACTACCGTGGGAGCACAGATACGCAGTATTTT
CDR3 protein: CSARDYRGSTDTQYF

V gene: TRBV28
J gene: TRBJ2-2
clone size: NA
D gene: TRBD2
CDR3 DNA: TGTGCCAGCAGTTTCGTAGCGGGAAACCCCGAGATCGGGGAGCTGTTTTTT
CDR3 protein: CASSFVAGNPEIGELFF

V gene: TRBV19
J gene: TRBJ1-1
clone size: NA
D gene: NA
CDR3 DNA: TGTGCCAGTAGTATTTGGTCCAGGGCTCTGAGCACTGAAGCTTTCTTT
CDR3 protein: CASSIWSRALSTEAFF

V gene: TRBV5-1
J gene: TRBJ2-7
clone size: few
D gene: NA
CDR3 DNA: TGCGCCAGCAGCTTGGCACACCGTCCCTACGAGCAGTACTTC
CDR3 protein: CASSLAHRPYEQYF

V gene: TRBV28
J gene: TRBJ2-1
clone size: many
D gene: NA
CDR3 DNA: TGTGCCAGCAGTGACAGGCTTTATGAGCAGTTCTTC
CDR3 protein: CASSDRLYEQFF

V gene: TRBV14
J gene: TRBJ2-7
clone size: many
D gene: TRBD2
CDR3 DNA: TGTGCCAGCAGCCAAGGTCTAGCGGGAGACGAGCAGTACTTC
CDR3 protein: CASSQGLAGDEQYF

V gene: TRBV27
J gene: TRBJ2-1
clone size: NA
D gene: TRBD2
CDR3 DNA: TGTGCCAGCAGCTATCAGGGTACTAGCGGGGAAGATGAGCAGTTCTTC
CDR3 protein: CASSYQGTSGEDEQFF

V gene: TRBV12-3/TRBV12-4
J gene: TRBJ2-7
clone size: many
D gene: TRBD2
CDR3 DNA: TGTGCCAGCACCCTCGGGGGAGGGTGGAACGAGCAGTACTTC
CDR3 protein: CASTLGGGWNEQYF

V gene: TRBV5-8
J gene: TRBJ2-4
clone size: NA
D gene: NA
CDR3 DNA: TGTGCCAGCAGCTTAAGTGGATCGTTCAAAAACATTCAGTACTTC
CDR3 protein: CASSLSGSFKNIQYF

V gene: TRBV12-3/TRBV12-4
J gene: TRBJ2-1
clone size: many
D gene: NA
CDR3 DNA: TGTGCCAGCAGGGCGGGACTGGCCCATGAGCAGTTCTTC
CDR3 protein: CASRAGLAHEQFF

V gene: TRBV20-1
J gene: TRBJ2-7
clone size: many
D gene: NA
CDR3 DNA: TGCAGTGCTAGAGATCCAGTAACTACCTACGAGCAGTACTTC
CDR3 protein: CSARDPVTTYEQYF

V gene: TRBV3-1
J gene: TRBJ2-7
clone size: many
D gene: NA
CDR3 DNA: TGTGCCAGCAGCCAAGGAAGTTACGGGCAGTACTTC
CDR3 protein: CASSQGSYGQYF

V gene: TRBV28
J gene: TRBJ1-3
clone size: NA
D gene: NA
CDR3 DNA: TGTGCCAGCAGAGTTTATGGGGAGGGGGAGGCTGGAAACACCATATATTTT
CDR3 protein: CASRVYGEGEAGNTIYF

V gene: TRBV6-1
J gene: TRBJ1-5
clone size: many
D gene: NA
CDR3 DNA: TGTGCCAGCAATGGAGGGAACAATCAGCCCCAGCATTTT
CDR3 protein: CASNGGNNQPQHF

V gene: TRBV7-9
J gene: TRBJ2-7
clone size: few
D gene: NA
CDR3 DNA: TGTGCCAGCAGCACTGGGGACAGCGGGGAGCAGTACTTC
CDR3 protein: CASSTGDSGEQYF

V gene: TRBV6-1
J gene: TRBJ2-3
clone size: many
D gene: NA
CDR3 DNA: TGTGCCAGCAGTGAAATAGGGAAGACAGATACGCAGTATTTT
CDR3 protein: CASSEIGKTDTQYF

V gene: TRBV12-5
J gene: TRBJ2-3
clone size: many
D gene: NA
CDR3 DNA: TGTGCTAGTGGTTTGCGCGAGGGCCTGGGCACAGATACGCAGTATTTT
CDR3 protein: CASGLREGLGTDTQYF

V gene: TRBV28
J gene: TRBJ1-2
clone size: many
D gene: TRBD1
CDR3 DNA: TGTGCCAGCCAGACAGGGGTAATAGGCTACACCTTC
CDR3 protein: CASQTGVIGYTF

V gene: TRBV6-5
J gene: TRBJ2-6
clone size: NA
D gene: TRBD1
CDR3 DNA: TGTGCCAGCAGTTCTCGACCTCCGGGACAGGGGGCATCTGGGGCCAACGTCCTGACTTTC
CDR3 protein: CASSSRPPGQGASGANVLTF